This T cell receptor (beta chain) is from a study of blood T cell repertoires in COVID-19. The wider study: Samples of COVID-19 (acute and convalescent) were obtained from the United States, Italy and Spain. The analysed material was cDNA or gDNA that came from T cells, B-cell-depleted T cells, or PBMCs.

As processed by the authors: How many nucleated cells were present was estimated from reference gene primer amplification. Here immunoSEQ multiplex PCR was the method, and the copy in TCRdb shows in-frame clones only, minus some. V, J and clone size reflect that table, while D and trimming were determined from the DNA. Here the sample spans 100,000 to 150,000 clones, about 79% being singletons. The CDR3 is 15 residues long. Per the germline V gene, CDR1 is LNHNV and CDR2 is YYDKDF (reference sequence). With 3 bases clipped from V and 6 bases from J, the junction kept 8 bases outside the gene matches.

Sequenced sample: peripheral blood. V is TRBV15 and J is TRBJ1-5; 7 nucleotides align to TRBD1. The clonotype originates from a woman aged 50 to 60 with acute or convalescent COVID-19. CDR3 sequence reads: CATSSEQGRGQPQHF. CDR3 DNA sequence: TGTGCCACCAGCAGTGAACAGGGGAGAGGTCAGCCCCAGCATTTT.